This TCR beta chain was sequenced in a study of blood T cell repertoires in COVID-19. Study-wide background: The cDNA or gDNA used as material had been derived from T cells, B-cell-depleted T cells, or PBMCs.

Categorization into cohorts depended on clinical history that participants reported. Donors in Cohort 3 who had recovered were those with two negative PCRs, healthcare professional clearance, or resolution of their symptoms. Per the study methods: Nucleated cell counts were estimated from reference gene primer amplification. Generated by immunoSEQ multiplex PCR, the TCRdb table keeps only in-frame clones and is missing some. V and J calls and clone size come straight from that table; D and trimming were deduced from the DNA. This sample has almost 400,000 clones; 89% occur once, and the top ten carry less than 2%. This CDR3 has 13 residues. Trimming shortened V by 9 bases and J by 5 bases, and 14 bases separated the two germline ends. The germline V gene encodes CDR1 MNHEY and CDR2 SVGAGI.

The source of this sequence is a woman under 40 who had recovered from COVID-19. Sequenced input: PBMCs or T cells enriched from blood (not recorded which). The rearrangement joins TRBV6-5 to TRBJ1-5, with D possibly being TRBD1 (6 bases). This CDR3 is CASSQGWDQPQHF. The CDR3 region has the DNA TGTGCCAGTTCACAGGGATGGGATCAGCCCCAGCATTTT.